These T cell receptor beta chains were read from a single sample in a study of CD4+ T cells in melanoma. The assay was immunoSEQ multiplex PCR, and TCRdb's table has in-frame clones only and misses some. The sample carries 45,000 or so clones, roughly 89% recorded once. Material: peripheral blood. The receptors derive from a human donor with melanoma. Each CDR3 is given with its conserved first and last residue. The D gene is left open where the match is weak.

TRBD1	TRBV27	TRBJ2-7	CASSSTGDFKGIYEQYF	TGTGCCAGCAGTTCGACAGGGGATTTCAAGGGCATATACGAGCAGTACTTC
.	TRBV10-3	TRBJ2-4	CAISESGFNQYF	TGTGCCATCAGTGAGTCCGGGTTTAATCAGTACTTC
TRBD1	TRBV29-1	TRBJ2-2	CGVGVGTVDTGELFF	TGCGGCGTTGGGGTCGGGACAGTGGACACCGGGGAGCTGTTTTTT
.	TRBV7-3	TRBJ1-1	CASSLNGALDTEAFF	TGTGCCAGCAGCTTAAATGGGGCGCTGGACACTGAAGCTTTCTTT
TRBD1	TRBV9	TRBJ2-7	CASNVGTGSKSDEQYF	TGTGCCAGCAACGTCGGGACAGGGTCCAAATCTGACGAGCAGTACTTC
TRBD1	TRBV4-1	TRBJ1-3	CASSQTEGANGNTIYF	TGCGCCAGCAGCCAGACGGAGGGGGCGAATGGAAACACCATATATTTT
.	TRBV7-9	TRBJ2-4	CASSRTLTGELAKNIQYF	TGTGCCAGCAGCCGAACGCTAACAGGAGAACTAGCCAAAAACATTCAGTACTTC
.	TRBV6-5	TRBJ2-1	CASGSQGGEQFF	TGTGCCAGCGGATCCCAGGGCGGTGAGCAGTTCTTC
.	TRBV5-1	TRBJ2-4	CASSLGIAKNIQYF	TGCGCCAGCAGCTTGGGAATAGCCAAAAACATTCAGTACTTC
.	TRBV7-9	TRBJ2-3	CASSGEDTQYF	TGTGCCAGCAGCGGGGAGGATACGCAGTATTTT
TRBD1	TRBV6-6	TRBJ2-7	CASSLGQGSGEQYF	TGTGCCAGCAGCCTGGGACAGGGATCGGGCGAGCAGTACTTC
TRBD2	TRBV7-3	TRBJ2-3	CASSSSGGAADTQYF	TGTGCCAGCAGCTCTAGCGGGGGGGCGGCAGATACGCAGTATTTT
TRBD1	TRBV19	TRBJ1-6	CASSITGTEPGPLHF	TGTGCCAGTAGTATCACCGGGACAGAGCCCGGACCCCTCCACTTT
TRBD2	TRBV9	TRBJ2-7	CASSVAGGDYEQYF	TGTGCCAGCAGCGTAGCCGGGGGGGACTACGAGCAGTACTTC
.	TRBV5-4	TRBJ2-3	CASSSPGADTQYF	TGTGCCAGCAGCTCTCCGGGGGCCGATACGCAGTATTTT
TRBD2	TRBV27	TRBJ2-2	CASSSLAGRTGELFF	TGTGCCAGCAGCTCTCTAGCGGGCCGCACCGGGGAGCTGTTTTTT
.	TRBV2	TRBJ1-4	CASSDAGTPNEKLFF	TGTGCCAGCAGTGACGCCGGGACACCTAATGAAAAACTGTTTTTT
.	TRBV2	TRBJ1-2	CASSERVGRGYTF	TGTGCCAGCAGTGAAAGGGTAGGGCGAGGCTACACCTTC
.	TRBV9	TRBJ2-1	CASSGRGGGEQFF	TGTGCCAGCAGCGGGAGGGGCGGTGGTGAGCAGTTCTTC
TRBD1	TRBV6-1	TRBJ2-7	CASSRQGFTYEQYF	TGTGCCAGCAGTCGACAGGGGTTCACCTACGAGCAGTACTTC
.	TRBV6-1	TRBJ2-2	CASSEPGANTGELFF	TGTGCCAGCAGTGAACCGGGGGCGAACACCGGGGAGCTGTTTTTT
.	TRBV6-6	TRBJ2-3	CASLAADTQCF	TGTGCCAGCTTAGCTGCAGATACGCAGTGTTTT